This TCR beta chain was sequenced during a study of post-analysis software for immune sequencing data. Findings and caveats of the study: For normalized Chao1 diversity, multiple sclerosis patients scored significantly lower than controls did. There were four or five TRBV segments more frequent in patients than controls, and TRBV5-6, TRBV5-1 and TRBV20-1 were among them.

V dropped 1 base and J dropped 3 bases, with 12 bases sitting between them. The CDR3 has 15 residues. Germline lookup yields CDR1 SNHLY and CDR2 FYNNEI. As to this clonotype: The target antigen is unknown.

Every TCR beta cDNA library bore unique molecular identifiers. It was from roughly 1.1 to 9.2 million T cells that about 540,000 cDNA molecules came. TCRdb ran MiXCR on the PCR reads and lists one entry per CDR3 protein. The sample lists some 690,000 distinct CDR3 sequences; roughly three fifths were seen once. The clonotype comes from a girl aged 2 to 10 with multiple sclerosis. The chain is built from TRBV2 and TRBJ2-5, with D perhaps assigned TRBD1 or TRBD2 (7 bases each). Sequencing was performed on blood. This CDR3 reads CASSEVQGTKETQYF. DNA of the CDR3: TGTGCCAGCAGTGAAGTACAGGGGACTAAAGAGACCCAGTACTTC.